Reported below is one TCR beta chain. Its antigen is not known. Within Nashville, Tennessee resided all donors, each a Caucasian adult. The source of the sample is a study of shared clonotypes between healthy human individuals. General observations from the study: Several donors showed sharing of approximately 4.7% of naive CD4 clonotypes. Non-shared clonotypes had lower generation probabilities than those shared by all four donors.

Method: immunoSEQ multiplex PCR; TCRdb's copy keeps in-frame clones and lacks some. The sample includes just over 2,000,000 clones, 95% of them seen just once. Source material: naive CD4+ T cells sorted from blood. Sample subset: CD45RA+ positively selected. This clonotype was sampled from a man younger than 30 in good health.

The CDR3 spells CASRRGDGYTF. As DNA, the CDR3 is TGTGCCAGCAGGAGGGGGGATGGCTACACCTTC. The chain combines TRBV6-5 with TRBJ1-2; D may be TRBD1 (6 bases). Trimming took off 6 bases at V and 6 bases at J, with 8 bases between the two ends. The CDR3 loop spans 11 amino acids. Germline CDR1 is MNHEY and CDR2 is SVGAGI.